This T cell receptor beta chain was sequenced during a study of blood T cells in healthy people across ages. There are a few counts of this clonotype. Its target is not known. Whole-study results and caveats: Per million T cells, the diversity of TCR beta decreased roughly linearly as age advanced. Estimates of total diversity, which came from one million sequenced T cells, were considered to be underestimates. Compared with aged donors, long-lived donors showed fewer expanded clones, suggesting selection.

Sample-barcoded 5' priming and a J-beta primer mix drove a second PCR of roughly 6 to 12 cycles. Using its own MiXCR run on the 5' RACE reads, TCRdb lists one record per CDR3 protein. This sample has some 710,000 distinct CDR3 sequences, with 22% found just once. Trimming removed 1 base from V and 1 base from J, with 13 bases in between. CDR1 SGHRS and CDR2 YFSETQ come from the germline V gene. This CDR3 comprises 16 residues. The receptor was isolated from a man between 70 and 80 years old in good health. Specimen: blood. The J gene is TRBJ2-3, the V gene TRBV5-1, with D perhaps TRBD1 (6 bases). CDR3 loop: CASSLNGQIGTDTQYF. In nucleotides, the CDR3 is TGCGCCAGCAGCTTGAATGGACAGATAGGCACAGATACGCAGTATTTT.